The sequence of this TCR beta chain was determined in a study of T cells expressing NK-cell markers. The wider study: Eight donors were sequenced, of whom seven were HCMV-seropositive, while the remaining one was HCMV-seronegative.

Study outcomes and limitations: Several of the donors carried dominant NKG2C+ clonotypes that took up roughly 1.0-7.0% of their CD8+ T cells.

Following a re-call of the 5' RACE reads, TCRdb has one entry per CDR3 protein and lacks DNA. The sample data list 150,000 to 180,000 distinct CDR3 sequences. In regard to this clonotype: Its antigen is not known.

The sequenced sample consisted of blood T cells: a sorted CD56 or NKG2C T cell subset, CD4+ or CD8+ T cells, or bulk PBMC T cells (not recorded which). The sequence came from a woman aged 45 to 65 in good health.

CDR3 sequence reads: CASSLGLVHNEQFF. The V gene is TRBV7-8, the J gene TRBJ2-1; without DNA, the TCRdb call of TRBD2 cannot be checked. Germline CDR1 reads SGHVS; CDR2 reads FQNEAQ. The CDR3 is 14 residues long.